This T cell receptor (beta chain) was recovered during a study of regulatory T cells in long-lasting Graves disease. Regarding time point: newly diagnosed GD, antithyroid drugs for less than 3 months. PBMC RNA was the source of the TCR library. Libraries of TCR beta came from iRepertoire HTBI primers plus Arm-PCR of CDR3 regions. TCRdb passed the multiplex PCR reads through MiXCR, listing each CDR3 protein once. The table has approximately 460,000 distinct CDR3 sequences, about 17% seen once. The CDR3 sequence is 14 residues long. Germline V gene lookup returns CDR1 MGHRA and CDR2 YSYEKL. V lost 1 base, J lost 10 bases, and 11 bases lay in between. These records were also assigned to another study, of T cells in Graves' hyperthyroidism and ophthalmopathy.

The receptor's source is a woman in her 30s with Graves disease. The starting material was peripheral blood mononuclear cells (PBMCs), obtained at new diagnosis, from a patient treated with antithyroid drugs. The chain carries TRBV4-1 and TRBJ1-6, with D possibly TRBD1 on 6 matching bases. The CDR3 DNA sequence: TGCGCCAGCAGCCAAGGGAACAGGGACTCACCCCTCCACTTT. This codes for CASSQGNRDSPLHF.